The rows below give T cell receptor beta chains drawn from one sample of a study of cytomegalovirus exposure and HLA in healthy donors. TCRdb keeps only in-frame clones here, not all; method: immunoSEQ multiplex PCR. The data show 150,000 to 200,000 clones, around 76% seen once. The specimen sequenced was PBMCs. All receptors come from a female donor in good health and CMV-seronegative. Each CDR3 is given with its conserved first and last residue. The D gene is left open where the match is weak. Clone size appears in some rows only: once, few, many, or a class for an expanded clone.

cdr3_aa: CASSPMSGTGASGANVLTF; cdr3_nt: TGTGCCAGCAGCCCTATGTCGGGGACAGGCGCCTCTGGGGCCAACGTCCTGACTTTC; clone_size: .; v_call: TRBV7-9; d_call: TRBD1; j_call: TRBJ2-6
cdr3_aa: CASSLTGFAEAFF; cdr3_nt: TGTGCCAGCAGCCTAACAGGGTTCGCTGAAGCTTTCTTT; clone_size: .; v_call: TRBV11-3; d_call: .; j_call: TRBJ1-1
cdr3_aa: CASSVGQGDRPLHF; cdr3_nt: TGTGCCAGCAGCGTAGGACAGGGGGATCGACCCCTCCACTTT; clone_size: .; v_call: TRBV9; d_call: TRBD1; j_call: TRBJ1-6
cdr3_aa: CASSYGTGGNNSPLHF; cdr3_nt: TGTGCCAGCAGTTACGGGACAGGCGGAAATAATTCACCCCTCCACTTT; clone_size: .; v_call: TRBV6-5; d_call: TRBD1; j_call: TRBJ1-6
cdr3_aa: CASRGLQETQYF; cdr3_nt: TGTGCCAGCAGGGGACTTCAAGAGACCCAGTACTTC; clone_size: .; v_call: TRBV2; d_call: .; j_call: TRBJ2-5
cdr3_aa: CASSLSGSLIEQFF; cdr3_nt: TGTGCCAGCAGCTTAAGCGGGAGTCTGATTGAGCAGTTCTTC; clone_size: .; v_call: TRBV5-6; d_call: TRBD2; j_call: TRBJ2-1
cdr3_aa: CASSVGGGLSGTYQETQYF; cdr3_nt: TGTGCCAGCAGCGTGGGAGGGGGCCTTAGCGGGACCTACCAAGAGACCCAGTACTTC; clone_size: .; v_call: TRBV9; d_call: .; j_call: TRBJ2-5
cdr3_aa: CASSFPASGRSSYNEQFF; cdr3_nt: TGCGCCAGCAGCTTCCCTGCTAGCGGGAGAAGCTCCTACAATGAGCAGTTCTTC; clone_size: .; v_call: TRBV5-1; d_call: TRBD2; j_call: TRBJ2-1
cdr3_aa: CASELGADQPQHF; cdr3_nt: TGTGCCAGTGAGTTGGGGGCAGATCAGCCCCAGCATTTT; clone_size: .; v_call: TRBV19; d_call: .; j_call: TRBJ1-5
cdr3_aa: CASPHKKGLKREGYEQYF; cdr3_nt: TGTGCCAGCCCACACAAGAAAGGCCTCAAGCGGGAGGGGTACGAGCAGTACTTC; clone_size: .; v_call: TRBV18; d_call: TRBD2; j_call: TRBJ2-7
cdr3_aa: CASSEGQGNYGYTF; cdr3_nt: TGTGCCAGCAGTGAAGGGCAGGGCAACTATGGCTACACCTTC; clone_size: few; v_call: TRBV6-1; d_call: .; j_call: TRBJ1-2